A single sample gave rise to the 31 T cell receptor beta chains below, sequenced in a study of T cell responses to AZD1222 COVID-19 vaccine. TCRdb keeps only in-frame clones here, not all; method: immunoSEQ multiplex PCR. The sample includes more than 70,000 clones, 90% of them seen just once. Sequencing was performed on peripheral blood, taken 28 days after the second AZD1222 dose. These receptors all stem from an adult who received the AZD1222 COVID-19 vaccine.

V usage is TRBV5-4 and J usage is TRBJ1-5; the D is unclear. The CDR3 is 13 amino acids. Germline V gene data show CDR1 as SGHNT and CDR2 as YYREEE (reference sequence). V lost 4 bases and J 4 bases, leaving 9 bases between the germline ends. This CDR3 reads CASSKGPNQPQHF. The CDR3 nucleotides read TGTGCCAGCAGCAAAGGGCCAAATCAGCCCCAGCATTTT.

The chain combines TRBV7-2 with TRBJ1-2; D is ambiguous. The V end was cut by 3 bases, the J end by 8 bases, with 16 bases between. The CDR3 is made up of 14 amino acids. Looked up from germline, CDR1 is SGHTA and CDR2 is FQGNSA. CDR3 in amino acids: CASSFTGISPGYTF. The CDR3 nucleotides read TGTGCCAGCAGCTTCACGGGCATTTCCCCGGGCTACACCTTC.

The rearrangement joins TRBV7-2 to TRBJ2-1, with D perhaps TRBD2 (6 bases). V was pared by 3 bases and J by 9 bases, with 9 bases between. CDR1 is SGHTA and CDR2 is FQGNSA in the germline V gene. The CDR3 runs 12 residues. CDR3: CASSFSGIEQFF. For the CDR3, the DNA is TGTGCCAGCAGCTTTAGCGGAATTGAGCAGTTCTTC.

This chain's CDR3 is CASSTGFGYEQYF. The CDR3 DNA reads TGTGCCAGCAGTACAGGGTTCGGTTACGAGCAGTACTTC. The V call is TRBV6-5, the J call TRBJ2-7, with D perhaps TRBD1 (6 bases). The CDR3 totals 13 residues. The germline V and J ends were trimmed by 5 bases and 4 bases, with 12 bases remaining between them. Germline values: CDR1 MNHEY, CDR2 SVGAGI.

The genes are TRBV27 and TRBJ1-1; TRBD1 matches at 10 bases. This CDR3 is 15 amino acids long. V was pared by 6 bases and J by 9 bases, with 13 bases of the junction left unmatched. From germline, CDR1 is MNHEY and CDR2 SMNVEV (reference sequence). The CDR3 DNA reads TGTGCCAGCAGCAGAACGACAGGGGGCTTGCTCCAAGCTTTCTTT. It yields the protein CASSRTTGGLLQAFF.

This CDR3 is CASSRRGYSTGGTIYF. The CDR3 coding sequence is TGTGCCAGCAGCCGACGGGGCTACTCTACGGGGGGCACCATATATTTT. The chain combines TRBV3-1 (or the pseudogene TRBV3-2) with TRBJ1-3; D perhaps matches TRBD1 (5 bases). The CDR3 extends over 16 amino acids. V lost 4 bases, J lost 9 bases, and 22 bases lay in between. Germline assignment: CDR1 LGHDT and CDR2 YNNKEL (reference sequence).

The V call is TRBV18, the J call TRBJ2-7; 9 bases are a match to TRBD1. Trimming removed 0 bases from V and 3 bases from J; junction bases left unmatched: 3. This CDR3 is 15 amino acids long. From germline, CDR1 is KGHSH and CDR2 LQKENI. CDR3 DNA sequence: TGTGCCAGCTCACCACCGGGACAGGGATTCTACGAGCAGTACTTC. Residues: CASSPPGQGFYEQYF.

This chain connects TRBV5-4 to TRBJ1-2; a possible D gene is TRBD1 (5 bases). V lost 0 bases, J lost 7 bases, and 13 bases lay in between. Germline CDR1 is SGHNT and CDR2 is YYREEE (reference sequence). The CDR3 consists of 14 residues. CDR3 DNA sequence: TGTGCCAGCAGCTTGGAGTCAGGGAACGGTGGCTACACCTTC. It codes for CASSLESGNGGYTF.

This sequence joins TRBV27 and TRBJ1-1, with D perhaps TRBD1 (6 bases). The CDR3 length is 16 residues. Germline V CDR1 and CDR2: MNHEY, SMNVEV (reference sequence). The V and J ends lost 6 bases and 0 bases respectively, with 17 bases between them. CDR3: CASSPLGGFMNTEAFF. CDR3 in DNA: TGTGCCAGCAGCCCTCTAGGGGGTTTTATGAACACTGAAGCTTTCTTT.

The chain has TRBV18 and TRBJ2-2, with 8 bases identical to TRBD1. Per germline, CDR1 KGHSH and CDR2 LQKENI. The CDR3 has 17 residues. Trimming took 0 bases from V and 4 from J; bases not matched to a gene: 7. The CDR3 loop is CASSPPSDRALTGELFF. In DNA, the CDR3 is TGTGCCAGCTCACCACCGTCGGACAGGGCACTCACCGGGGAGCTGTTTTTT.

This chain connects TRBV6-1 to TRBJ1-5, with D possibly matching TRBD1 (5 bases). CDR3 length: 16 residues. Trimming stripped 2 bases from V and 0 bases from J, with 11 bases between. The V gene's germline CDR1 is MNHNS and CDR2 SASEGT. The CDR3 region has the DNA TGTGCCAGCAGTGAACCTCGGACACCTAGCAATCAGCCCCAGCATTTT. It specifies CASSEPRTPSNQPQHF.

The gene calls are TRBV7-8 and TRBJ1-2, with a weak D call TRBD1 (5 bases). Per the germline V gene, CDR1 is SGHVS and CDR2 is FQNEAQ. The V end lost 5 bases, the J end lost 7 bases, and 23 bases lay between the germline ends. This CDR3 has 16 residues. The CDR3 reads CASSHHYEGPTTGYTF. The CDR3 bases are TGTGCCAGCAGCCACCATTACGAGGGGCCCACTACTGGCTACACCTTC.

The chain couples TRBV19 to TRBJ2-7; possibly TRBD1 for D (5 bases). Looked up from germline, CDR1 is LNHDA and CDR2 is SQIVND (reference sequence). This CDR3 has 14 amino acids. V dropped 2 bases and J dropped 3 bases, with 11 bases sitting between them. The CDR3 spells CASSIRSQGYEQYF. CDR3 DNA sequence: TGTGCCAGTAGTATAAGATCGCAGGGCTACGAGCAGTACTTC.

The rearrangement uses TRBV7-2 and TRBJ2-7; D gene unclear. Germline V gene lookup returns CDR1 SGHTA and CDR2 FQGNSA. The CDR3 runs to 15 residues. The ends were cut back, 1 base at V and 0 bases at J, with 10 bases in the middle. CDR3 residues: CASSLDLPSSYEQYF. CDR3 DNA: TGTGCCAGCAGCTTAGACTTACCTAGCTCCTACGAGCAGTACTTC.

The rearrangement uses TRBV19 and TRBJ2-3; 7 positions match TRBD2. This CDR3 spans 14 amino acids. Germline CDR1 is LNHDA and CDR2 is SQIVND (reference sequence). Trimming removed 9 bases from V and 5 bases from J; junction bases left unmatched: 11. The CDR3 DNA is TGTGCCAGCCAAGGGACTACCTCGGAAGATACGCAGTATTTT. This encodes CASQGTTSEDTQYF. Based on the CDR3 plus reference TRBV19 and TRBJ2-3, the full variable domain is DGGITQSPKYLFRKEGQNVTLSCEQNLNHDAMYWYRQDPGQGLRLIYYSQIVNDFQKGDIAEGYSVSREKKESFPLTVTSAQKNPTAFYLCASQGTTSEDTQYFGPGTRLTVL.

The rearrangement uses TRBV2 and TRBJ1-2, with D unresolved. With 3 bases removed from V and 9 bases from J, the gap between germline ends came to 14 bases. The germline gives CDR1 SNHLY, CDR2 FYNNEI. The CDR3 runs to 13 residues. CDR3 bases: TGTGCCAGCAGTGAGGTGGGCCGTCAAAGCTACACCTTC. Protein product: CASSEVGRQSYTF. Together with reference TRBV2 and TRBJ1-2, the CDR3 gives the full variable domain: EPEVTQTPSHQVTQMGQEVILRCVPISNHLYFYWYRQILGQKVEFLVSFYNNEISEKSEIFDDQFSVERPDGSNFTLKIRSTKLEDSAMYFCASSEVGRQSYTFGSGTRLTVV.

The chain is built from TRBV7-9 and TRBJ2-3, with 7 nucleotides matching TRBD2. This CDR3 comprises 14 residues. Trimming took 3 bases from V and 3 from J; bases not matched to a gene: 3. The V gene's germline CDR1 is SEHNR and CDR2 FQNEAQ (reference sequence). The CDR3 DNA follows: TGTGCCAGCAGCTTGAGCGGGGTAACAGATACGCAGTATTTT. It is translated as CASSLSGVTDTQYF.

The J gene is TRBJ2-7, the V gene TRBV4-2, with 10 bases matching TRBD2. Per germline, CDR1 LGHNA and CDR2 YNFKEQ. V lost 3 bases to trimming and J lost 0 bases; unmatched junction nucleotides: 5. The CDR3 runs 16 residues. CDR3 DNA sequence: TGTGCCAGCAGCCAGGCGAGCGGGAGGGCCTCCTACGAGCAGTACTTC. This encodes CASSQASGRASYEQYF.

The chain uses TRBV25-1 and TRBJ2-5; TRBD2 aligns across 9 bases. Germline-derived CDR1 and CDR2 are MGHDK and SYGVNS. The CDR3 consists of 14 residues. V trimming: 6 bases; J trimming: 5 bases; junction bases outside the gene matches: 7. The CDR3 region is CASREGLAGETQYF. CDR3 DNA sequence: TGTGCCAGCAGGGAGGGACTAGCCGGGGAGACCCAGTACTTC. The variable domain in full, with the rest retrieved from reference TRBV25-1 and TRBJ2-5, is EADIYQTPRYLVIGTGKKITLECSQTMGHDKMYWYQQDPGMELHLIHYSYGVNSTEKGDLSSESTVSRIRTEHFPLTLESARPSHTSQYLCASREGLAGETQYFGPGTRLLVL.

In its sample, this clone was seen once. This chain connects TRBV6-5 to TRBJ2-5, with D possibly being TRBD1 (7 bases). This CDR3 has 16 amino acids. Trimming pared 4 bases from V and 4 bases from J, leaving 19 bases between. The germline gives CDR1 MNHEY, CDR2 SVGAGI. CDR3 protein: CASSSPHSQGGETQYF. In DNA form, the CDR3 reads TGTGCCAGCAGTTCCCCCCACTCCCAGGGGGGAGAGACCCAGTACTTC.

The chain combines TRBV11-2 with TRBJ2-7; 10 nucleotides match TRBD2. The J segment lost 0 bases and the V segment lost 6 bases, leaving 14 bases of the junction unmatched. CDR1 and CDR2 from the germline V gene are SGHAT and FQNNGV. This CDR3 has 18 residues. Here the CDR3 reads CASSRSSSGGSTSYEQYF. The CDR3 DNA reads TGTGCCAGCAGTCGATCCTCTAGCGGGGGTTCCACCTCCTACGAGCAGTACTTC.

The J gene is TRBJ2-3, the V gene TRBV7-8; D gene uncertain. With 4 bases removed from V and 4 bases from J, the gap between germline ends came to 12 bases. This CDR3 comprises 14 residues. Germline CDR1 and CDR2: SGHVS and FQNEAQ. The CDR3 DNA reads TGTGCCAGCAGCTCCCTCAGCGTCCCAGATACGCAGTATTTT. This codes for CASSSLSVPDTQYF.

The chain uses TRBV5-1 and TRBJ1-6; weak D call: TRBD1 (5 bases). Germline V gene data show CDR1 as SGHRS and CDR2 as YFSETQ. The CDR3 consists of 14 residues. V gave up 3 bases and J gave up 8 bases, with 12 bases separating them. CDR3 bases: TGCGCCAGCAGCTCCATCGGGGGGGATTCACCCCTCCACTTT. It translates to CASSSIGGDSPLHF.

This sequence joins TRBV18 and TRBJ1-5; D is undetermined. Germline V gene data show CDR1 as KGHSH and CDR2 as LQKENI. The CDR3 extends over 15 amino acids. Between the trimmed V and J ends, which lost 3 bases and 0 bases, there was a span of 9 bases. CDR3 coding DNA: TGTGCCAGCTCACCGTCCGGAAATAGCAATCAGCCCCAGCATTTT. Residues: CASSPSGNSNQPQHF.

The chain links TRBV6-2 or TRBV6-3 to TRBJ2-7; TRBD1 is a possible D gene (6 bases). CDR3 length equals 15 residues. The germline V gene encodes CDR1 MNHEY and CDR2 SVGEGT. V dropped 5 bases and J dropped 5 bases, with 19 bases sitting between them. Here the CDR3 reads CASSRSGGRGNEQYF. The CDR3 DNA reads as TGTGCCAGCAGTCGTAGTGGGGGAAGGGGGAACGAGCAGTACTTC.

The gene calls are TRBV5-1 and TRBJ1-2, with D possibly being TRBD1 (6 bases). The CDR3 runs to 14 residues. Trimming pared 3 bases from V and 8 bases from J, leaving 17 bases between. The V gene's germline CDR1 is SGHRS and CDR2 YFSETQ. The CDR3 sequence is CASSSAPDSGGYTF. CDR3 DNA: TGCGCCAGCAGCTCCGCCCCGGACAGCGGCGGCTACACCTTC.

The chain carries TRBV18 and TRBJ2-5; D gene unclear. CDR1 is KGHSH and CDR2 is LQKENI in the germline V gene. The CDR3 contains 13 residues. The V end lost 8 bases, the J end lost 1 base, and 11 bases lay between the germline ends. The chain's CDR3 is CASRAPGQETQYF. CDR3 DNA sequence: TGTGCCAGCCGCGCACCCGGCCAAGAGACCCAGTACTTC.

This clone has only one observation. The CDR3 sequence: CAISDHLRTSPAGEQFF. CDR3 nucleotides: TGTGCCATCAGTGACCACTTGCGGACTAGCCCGGCCGGTGAGCAGTTCTTC. The genes are TRBV10-3 and TRBJ2-1; 8 bases match TRBD2. Unmatched junction bases numbered 16, after V lost 3 bases and J lost 9 bases. The germline CDR1 and CDR2 sequences are ENHRY and SYGVKD. CDR3 length: 17 residues.

This clone was seen a single time. The chain employs TRBV6-5 and TRBJ2-5; D unclear. From germline, CDR1 is MNHEY and CDR2 SVGAGI. Trimming removed 0 bases from V and 2 bases from J, with 7 bases in between. This CDR3 has 14 residues. CDR3 amino acids: CASSYSTSQETQYF. CDR3 coding DNA: TGTGCCAGCAGTTACTCGACTTCACAAGAGACCCAGTACTTC.

V gene TRBV5-1 combines with J gene TRBJ2-7; D is undetermined. This CDR3 region has 12 residues. With 4 bases removed from V and 4 bases from J, the gap between germline ends came to 9 bases. The germline gives CDR1 SGHRS, CDR2 YFSETQ. As DNA, the CDR3 is TGCGCCAGCAGCCTCAGTGGGTACGAGCAGTACTTC. It is translated as CASSLSGYEQYF.

This clone has more than one count but fewer than ten. The chain carries TRBV5-1 and TRBJ1-1, with unresolved D. V lost 4 bases and J 5 bases, leaving 15 bases between the germline ends. There are 14 residues in the CDR3. Germline V CDR1 and CDR2: SGHRS, YFSETQ. The CDR3 region is CASSREGHMTEAFF. The CDR3 region has the DNA TGCGCCAGCAGCCGGGAAGGGCATATGACTGAAGCTTTCTTT.